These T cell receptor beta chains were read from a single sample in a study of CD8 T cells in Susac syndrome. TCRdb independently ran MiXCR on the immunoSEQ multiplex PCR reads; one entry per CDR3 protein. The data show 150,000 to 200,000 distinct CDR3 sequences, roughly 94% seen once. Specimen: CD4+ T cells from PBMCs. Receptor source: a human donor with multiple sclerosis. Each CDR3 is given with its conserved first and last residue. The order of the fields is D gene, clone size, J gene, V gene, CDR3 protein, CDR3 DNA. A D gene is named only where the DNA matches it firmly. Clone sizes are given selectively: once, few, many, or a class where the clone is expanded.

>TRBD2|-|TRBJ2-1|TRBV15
CATSRDRLTGGVHNEQFF
TGTGCCACCAGCAGAGATCGACTAACGGGAGGGGTCCACAATGAGCAGTTCTTC
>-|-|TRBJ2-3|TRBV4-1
CASSYRLADTQYF
TGCGCCAGCAGCTACCGACTAGCAGATACGCAGTATTTT
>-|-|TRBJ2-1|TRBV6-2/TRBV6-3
CASTRREGRNEQFF
TGTGCCAGCACTCGCAGGGAAGGGCGCAATGAGCAGTTCTTC
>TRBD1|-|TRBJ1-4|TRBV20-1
CSARDRTGVEKLFF
TGCAGTGCTAGAGATCGGACAGGGGTTGAAAAACTGTTTTTT
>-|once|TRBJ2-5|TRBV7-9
CASSHNQETQYF
TGTGCCAGCAGCCACAACCAAGAGACCCAGTACTTC
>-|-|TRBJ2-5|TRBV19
CASSISGQGGETQYF
TGTGCCAGTAGTATCTCGGGGCAGGGCGGGGAGACCCAGTACTTC
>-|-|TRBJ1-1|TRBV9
CASSVGGAMNTEAFF
TGTGCCAGCAGCGTCGGGGGCGCAATGAACACTGAAGCTTTCTTT
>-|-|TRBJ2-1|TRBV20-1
CSPGSIKNNEQFF
TGCAGTCCAGGGTCCATTAAAAACAATGAGCAGTTCTTC
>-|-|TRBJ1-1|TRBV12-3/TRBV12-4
CASSLQDGLETEAFF
TGTGCCAGCAGTCTCCAGGACGGCCTGGAGACTGAAGCTTTCTTT
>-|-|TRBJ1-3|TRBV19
CASSILFSGNTIYF
TGTGCCAGTAGTATTCTCTTCTCTGGAAACACCATATATTTT
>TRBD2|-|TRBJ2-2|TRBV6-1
CASSVLSGRTGELFF
TGTGCCAGCAGCGTACTTAGCGGGAGAACCGGGGAGCTGTTTTTT
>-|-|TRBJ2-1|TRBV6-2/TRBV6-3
CASRARGLQQFF
TGTGCCAGCAGAGCGCGGGGGCTTCAGCAGTTCTTC
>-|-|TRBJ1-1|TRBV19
CASSIAGFVTEAFF
TGTGCCAGTAGTATTGCAGGGTTCGTCACTGAAGCTTTCTTT
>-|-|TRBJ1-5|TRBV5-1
CASSLIGGDQPQHF
TGCGCCAGCAGCTTAATCGGGGGGGATCAGCCCCAGCATTTT
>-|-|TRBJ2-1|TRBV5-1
CASNPRGSPGTDEQFF
TGCGCCAGCAACCCCCGAGGGAGTCCGGGGACGGATGAGCAGTTCTTC
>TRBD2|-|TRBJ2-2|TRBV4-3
CASSQDVTGLAGGNTGELFF
TGCGCCAGCAGCCAAGATGTTACGGGACTAGCGGGAGGAAATACCGGGGAGCTGTTTTTT
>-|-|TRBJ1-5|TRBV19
CASSLEWGNQPQHF
TGTGCCAGTAGCCTAGAGTGGGGCAATCAGCCCCAGCATTTT
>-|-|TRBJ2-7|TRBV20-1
CSARGRGYGDYEQYF
TGCAGTGCTAGAGGGAGGGGGTACGGGGACTACGAGCAGTACTTC
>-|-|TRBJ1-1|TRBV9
CASSAALGTNTEAFF
TGTGCCAGCAGCGCTGCTCTGGGGACGAACACTGAAGCTTTCTTT
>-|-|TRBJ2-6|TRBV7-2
CASSLVWGTGANVLTF
TGTGCCAGCAGCTTAGTATGGGGAACTGGGGCCAACGTCCTGACTTTC
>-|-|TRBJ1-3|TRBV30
CAWSGKHRANTIYF
TGTGCCTGGAGTGGGAAACACCGGGCCAACACCATATATTTT
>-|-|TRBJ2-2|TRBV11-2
CASSPRGGGGRNTGELFF
TGTGCCAGCAGCCCCCGAGGGGGTGGCGGGAGGAACACCGGGGAGCTGTTTTTT
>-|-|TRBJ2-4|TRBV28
CASALRRPVQYF
TGTGCCAGCGCACTGAGGAGGCCTGTGCAGTACTTC
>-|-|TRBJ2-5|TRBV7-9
CASSFPSGEVEWQETQYF
TGTGCCAGCAGCTTTCCGTCGGGGGAGGTCGAGTGGCAAGAGACCCAGTACTTC
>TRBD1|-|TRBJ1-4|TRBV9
CASSRGTGEEKLFF
TGTGCCAGCAGCCGAGGGACAGGGGAGGAAAAACTGTTTTTT
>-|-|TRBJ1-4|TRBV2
CASRVAGEKLFF
TGTGCCAGTAGGGTGGCTGGTGAAAAACTGTTTTTT
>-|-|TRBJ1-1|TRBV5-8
CASSARWGDTEAFF
TGTGCCAGCAGCGCCAGATGGGGTGACACTGAAGCTTTCTTT
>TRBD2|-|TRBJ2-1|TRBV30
CAWSVLAGGARFF
TGTGCCTGGAGTGTACTAGCGGGCGGTGCTCGGTTCTTC
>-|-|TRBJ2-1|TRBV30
CAWSVRILANNEQFF
TGTGCCTGGAGTGTACGGATTCTGGCAAACAATGAGCAGTTCTTC
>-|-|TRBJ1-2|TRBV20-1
CSAPIYGYTF
TGCAGTGCCCCAATCTATGGCTACACCTTC
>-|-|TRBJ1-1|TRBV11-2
CASSYTGTSSAFF
TGTGCCAGCAGCTATACCGGGACATCATCAGCTTTCTTT
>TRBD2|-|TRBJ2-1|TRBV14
CASSQDLLAASYNEQFF
TGTGCCAGCAGCCAAGATCTCCTAGCGGCCTCCTACAATGAGCAGTTCTTC
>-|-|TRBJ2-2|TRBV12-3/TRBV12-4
CASRPAANTGELFF
TGTGCCAGCAGGCCAGCTGCGAACACCGGGGAGCTGTTTTTT
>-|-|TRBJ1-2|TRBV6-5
CASSPGGTPNYGYTF
TGTGCCAGCAGTCCCGGGGGGACTCCTAACTATGGCTACACCTTC
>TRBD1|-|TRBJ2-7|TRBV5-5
CASSFQGDDEQYF
TGTGCCAGCAGCTTCCAGGGGGACGACGAGCAGTACTTC
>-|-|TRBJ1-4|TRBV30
CAWSLTGTSGEKLFF
TGTGCCTGGAGTCTTACCGGGACTTCGGGTGAAAAACTGTTTTTT
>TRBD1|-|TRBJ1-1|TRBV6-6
CASSYFGTENTEAFF
TGTGCCAGCAGTTACTTTGGGACAGAAAACACTGAAGCTTTCTTT
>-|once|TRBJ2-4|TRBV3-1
CASSQSSGIQYF
TGTGCCAGCAGCCAGAGTTCGGGCATTCAGTACTTC
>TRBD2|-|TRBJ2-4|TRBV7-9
CASSFKAGVGVAKNIQYF
TGTGCCAGCAGCTTCAAGGCGGGAGTGGGGGTAGCCAAAAACATTCAGTACTTC
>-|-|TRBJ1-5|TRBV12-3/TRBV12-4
CASSFSNGQPQHF
TGTGCCAGCAGTTTCTCAAATGGTCAGCCCCAGCATTTT